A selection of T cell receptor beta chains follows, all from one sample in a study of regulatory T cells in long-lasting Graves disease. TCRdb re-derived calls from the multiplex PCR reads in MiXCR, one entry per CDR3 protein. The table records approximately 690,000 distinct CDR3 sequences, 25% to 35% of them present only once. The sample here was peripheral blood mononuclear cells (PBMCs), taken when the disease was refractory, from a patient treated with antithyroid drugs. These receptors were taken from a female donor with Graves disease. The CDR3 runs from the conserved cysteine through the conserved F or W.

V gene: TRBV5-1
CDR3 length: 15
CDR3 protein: CASTGGQGSSYEQYF

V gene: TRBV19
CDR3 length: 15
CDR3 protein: CASSSPAASDQPQHF

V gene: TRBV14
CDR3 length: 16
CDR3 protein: CASSRSGGFYNSPLHF

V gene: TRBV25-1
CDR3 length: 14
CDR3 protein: CASSDDRNPYGYTF

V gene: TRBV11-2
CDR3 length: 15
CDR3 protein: CASSLGGRGDFEQYF

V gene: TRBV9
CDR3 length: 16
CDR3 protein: CASSVATGSTNYGYTF

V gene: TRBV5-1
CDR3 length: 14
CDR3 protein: CASSSGPGGQPQHF

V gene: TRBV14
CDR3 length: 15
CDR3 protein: CASSHWQGNTGELFF

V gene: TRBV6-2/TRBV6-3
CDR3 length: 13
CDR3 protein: CASSYSLDRDYTF

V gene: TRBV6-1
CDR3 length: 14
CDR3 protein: CASRPGQGYHEQYF

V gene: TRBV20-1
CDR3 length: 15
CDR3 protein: CSARGGATVHQPQHF

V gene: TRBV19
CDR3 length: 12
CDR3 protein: CASGDLQETQYF

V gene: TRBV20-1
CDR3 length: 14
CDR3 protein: CSAPGTGTNYGYTF

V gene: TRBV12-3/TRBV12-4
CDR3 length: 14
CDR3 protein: CASSPLAQTYEQYF

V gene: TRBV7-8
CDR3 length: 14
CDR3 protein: CASSYGRMNTEAFF

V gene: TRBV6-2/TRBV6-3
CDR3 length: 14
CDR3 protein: CASSRGGGSDEQYF

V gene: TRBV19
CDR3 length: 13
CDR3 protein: CASSMVENTEAFF

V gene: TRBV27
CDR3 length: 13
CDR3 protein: CASSFSDNYGYTF

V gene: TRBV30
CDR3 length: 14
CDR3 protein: CAWNNAGTVYEQYF

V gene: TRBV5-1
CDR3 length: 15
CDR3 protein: CTSSSTGTWDTEAFF

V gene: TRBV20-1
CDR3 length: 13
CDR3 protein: CSARVSGNTEAFF

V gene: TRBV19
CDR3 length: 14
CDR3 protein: CASGLLGKDTEAFF

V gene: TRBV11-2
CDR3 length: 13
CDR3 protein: CASTGQVRETQYF

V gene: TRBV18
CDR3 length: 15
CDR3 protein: CASSDRQGLDTEAFF

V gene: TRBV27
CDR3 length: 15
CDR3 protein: CASSLSQLPNYGYTF

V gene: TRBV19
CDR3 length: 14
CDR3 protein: CASSSTLGTPALHF

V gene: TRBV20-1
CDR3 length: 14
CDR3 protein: CSATTARLGYGYTF

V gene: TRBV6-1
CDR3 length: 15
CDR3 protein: CASSEDLRSNEKLFF

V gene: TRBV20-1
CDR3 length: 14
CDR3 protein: CSARAGGLRETQYF

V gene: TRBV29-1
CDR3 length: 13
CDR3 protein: CSVARDLNQPQHF

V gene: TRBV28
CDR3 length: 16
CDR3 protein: CASSRGTGTGSSGYTF

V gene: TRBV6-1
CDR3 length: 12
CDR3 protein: CASSEYLVEAFF

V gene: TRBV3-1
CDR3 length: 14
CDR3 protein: CASSQVEGIAEAFF

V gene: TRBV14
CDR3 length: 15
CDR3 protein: CASNTLGGWFVEQFF

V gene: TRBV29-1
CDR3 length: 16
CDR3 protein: CSVEDEGQGQPYEQYF

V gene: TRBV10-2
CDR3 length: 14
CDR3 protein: CASSESRGRETQYF

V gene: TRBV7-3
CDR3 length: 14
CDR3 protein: CASSLAGRGYEQYF